This record looks at one T cell receptor beta chain sequence and its context. This sample was included in a study of blood T cell repertoires in COVID-19. Across the study: Material from acute and convalescent COVID-19 was sourced from the United States, Italy and Spain. In each case, the material was cDNA or gDNA derived from T cells, B-cell-depleted T cells, or PBMCs.

The germline V and J ends were trimmed by 6 bases and 4 bases, with 16 bases remaining between them. Germline assignment: CDR1 MNHEY and CDR2 SVGAGI. The CDR3 is 15 residues long. Authors' data handling: For nucleated cells, counts were estimated from reference gene primer amplification. Sequenced by immunoSEQ multiplex PCR; TCRdb stores in-frame clones only, minus some. V, J and clone size are those of that table, while D and trimming were read from the DNA. The sample has approximately 86,000 clones, 89% seen once; the top ten hold about 9.1%. This sequence was found in a man aged 50 or older with acute or convalescent COVID-19. Material for sequencing was peripheral blood. J is TRBJ2-1 and V is TRBV6-5; D not certain. CDR3 region: CASRRSSVSYNEQFF. The CDR3 DNA follows: TGTGCCAGCAGACGCAGTTCCGTAAGTTACAATGAGCAGTTCTTC.